The 32 T cell receptor beta chains listed next were all sequenced from one sample in a study of T cells after yellow fever vaccination. MiXCR, applied by TCRdb to the 5' RACE reads, yields one record per CDR3 protein. This sample has under 600,000 distinct CDR3 sequences, with 21% found just once. The sample was PBMCs, taken roughly 20 days after the first yellow fever vaccination. These receptor sequences come from a man aged 18 to 29 who received the YFV17D yellow fever vaccine.

J is TRBJ1-5 and V is TRBV2; 9 positions match TRBD1. Germline V lookup: CDR1 SNHLY, CDR2 FYNNEI. CDR3 size: 15 residues. Germline trimming cut 6 bases from V and 0 bases from J; bases unmatched to any gene: 3. The DNA for the CDR3 is TGTGCCAGCAGAGCACAGGGGGCTAGCAATCAGCCCCAGCATTTT. Its protein product is CASRAQGASNQPQHF.

This clonotype was observed a few times. The genes are TRBV12-3 or TRBV12-4 and TRBJ1-6; 7 bases agree with TRBD1. The ends lost 2 bases at V and 8 bases at J; junction bases unmatched: 3. The CDR3 is 14 amino acids. The CDR3 nucleotides read TGTGCCAGCAGTTTATTGCAGGGGGATTCACCCCTCCACTTT. Translated: CASSLLQGDSPLHF.

This clonotype has just a few counts. The chain employs TRBV5-4 and TRBJ1-6; D is ambiguous. The CDR3 is 12 amino acids. Between the trimmed V and J ends, which lost 0 bases and 12 bases, there was a span of 7 bases. From germline, CDR1 is SGHNT and CDR2 YYREEE (reference sequence). CDR3 region: CASSLAGGPLHF. CDR3 DNA sequence: TGTGCCAGCAGCTTGGCAGGTGGACCCCTCCACTTT.

This clonotype was picked up a small number of times. This chain connects TRBV6-5 to TRBJ2-2; D gene unclear. The CDR3 has 15 residues. Deletions cut 5 bases from V and 1 base from J, with 11 bases between. CDR1 is MNHEY, CDR2 SVGAGI, per germline. The CDR3 DNA reads as TGTGCCAGCAGTCACAACCCGGGGAACACCGGGGAGCTGTTTTTT. This codes for CASSHNPGNTGELFF.

V gene TRBV7-2 combines with J gene TRBJ1-5; 8 nucleotides agree with TRBD1. The CDR3 length is 15 residues. Germline trimming cut 5 bases from V and 7 bases from J; bases unmatched to any gene: 10. Germline V CDR1 and CDR2: SGHTA, FQGNSA. CDR3 sequence reads: CASSPGGAENQPQHF. CDR3 in DNA: TGTGCCAGCAGCCCAGGGGGCGCCGAGAACCAGCCCCAGCATTTT. Full variable domain (rest looked up from reference TRBV7-2 and TRBJ1-5): GAGVSQSPSNKVTEKGKDVELRCDPISGHTALYWYRQSLGQGLEFLIYFQGNSAPDKSGLPSDRFSAERTGGSVSTLTIQRTQQEDSAVYLCASSPGGAENQPQHFGDGTRLSIL.

The chain combines TRBV5-4 with TRBJ2-3, with 7 bases aligning to TRBD2. V shed 5 bases, J shed 1 base, and the junction held 7 bases outside the gene matches. CDR1 SGHNT and CDR2 YYREEE come from the germline V gene (reference sequence). The CDR3 consists of 15 residues. CDR3 DNA sequence: TGTGCCAGCAGTCTCATGGCGGGGGGCACAGATACGCAGTATTTT. Translation gives CASSLMAGGTDTQYF.

The CDR3 DNA follows: TGTGCCAGCAGTTCCGTTGGCCCATCCGAGGGGTCCTACGAGCAGTACTTC. Encoded protein: CASSSVGPSEGSYEQYF. This chain joins TRBV6-2 or TRBV6-3 and TRBJ2-7, with D perhaps matching TRBD1 or TRBD2 (5 bases each). There are 17 residues in the CDR3. CDR1 is MNHEY, CDR2 SVGEGT, per germline. Trimming cost V 4 bases and J 1 base, with 20 bases left between them.

The CDR3 sequence: CASSNGPGQGDEQFF. DNA of the CDR3: TGTGCCAGCAGCAATGGTCCGGGACAGGGTGATGAGCAGTTCTTC. The V gene is TRBV21-1, the J gene TRBJ2-1; TRBD1, the table's D call, was not compared with the DNA. TRBV21-1 is a recognized pseudogene. This CDR3 is 15 amino acids long.

This clonotype appeared a few times. For the CDR3, the DNA is TGCAGTGCTAGAGAGGGGGGGAACACTGAAGCTTTCTTT. The encoded protein is CSAREGGNTEAFF. The chain combines TRBV20-1 with TRBJ1-1, with D perhaps matching TRBD1 (5 bases). The V gene's germline CDR1 is DFQATT and CDR2 SNEGSKA (reference sequence). Trimming left V 0 bases short and J 1 base short, with 6 bases between. CDR3 size: 13 residues.

This clonotype was recorded a few times. The CDR3 spells CSAWAVPNEQFF. CDR3 DNA sequence: TGCAGTGCTTGGGCCGTTCCCAATGAGCAGTTCTTC. This chain connects TRBV20-1 to TRBJ2-1, with unresolved D. Trimming pared 5 bases from V and 6 bases from J, leaving 11 bases between. Germline V lookup: CDR1 DFQATT, CDR2 SNEGSKA (reference sequence). The CDR3 is made up of 12 amino acids.

The chain couples TRBV28 to TRBJ1-4; no clear D gene. With 4 bases removed from V and 2 bases from J, the gap between germline ends came to 8 bases. This CDR3 is 14 amino acids long. In germline, CDR1 is MDHEN, CDR2 SYDVKM. CDR3 sequence: CASSSRETNEKLFF. For the CDR3, the DNA is TGTGCCAGCAGTTCCCGGGAGACTAATGAAAAACTGTTTTTT. The full variable domain, its missing parts supplied by reference TRBV28 and TRBJ1-4, is DVKVTQSSRYLVKRTGEKVFLECVQDMDHENMFWYRQDPGLGLRLIYFSYDVKMKEKGDIPEGYSVSREKKERFSLILESASTNQTSMYLCASSSRETNEKLFFGSGTQLSVL.

The CDR3 sequence: CATVGLTVGAFF. CDR3 DNA: TGTGCCACGGTGGGATTGACCGTCGGAGCTTTCTTT. J is TRBJ1-1 and V is TRBV28; D is unresolved. Germline loops: CDR1 MDHEN, CDR2 SYDVKM. The length of the CDR3 is 12 residues. Trimming pared 10 bases from V and 10 bases from J, leaving 19 bases between.

CDR3 bases: TGTGCCAGCTCACACGATATATCCTACGAGCAGTACGTC. Protein sequence: CASSHDISYEQYV. This chain connects TRBV18 to TRBJ2-7; no firm D call. Trimming pared 4 bases from V and 1 base from J, leaving 8 bases between. CDR3 length: 13 residues. Germline CDR1 and CDR2: KGHSH and LQKENI.

V and J are TRBV19 and TRBJ1-2, with 8 bases aligning to TRBD1. After removal of 7 bases from V and 6 bases from J, the junction contained 10 bases not matched to a gene. This CDR3 region has 14 residues. Per germline, CDR1 LNHDA and CDR2 SQIVND (reference sequence). The CDR3 loop reads CASTPTGVGDGYTF. CDR3 DNA sequence: TGTGCCAGTACCCCGACAGGGGTGGGTGATGGCTACACCTTC.

A few counts support this clonotype. The V and J genes are TRBV24-1 and TRBJ1-2; 10 nucleotides match TRBD1. V dropped 1 base and J dropped 8; count of bases not matched to a gene: 6. Germline CDR1 reads KGHDR; CDR2 reads SFDVKD. The CDR3 loop spans 15 amino acids. The chain's CDR3 is CATSDFSGQGTGYTF. CDR3 bases: TGTGCCACCAGTGATTTCTCGGGACAGGGGACGGGCTACACCTTC.

The rearrangement joins TRBV14 to TRBJ2-7; D gene ambiguous. With 1 base removed from V and 6 bases from J, the gap between germline ends came to 10 bases. CDR1 is SGHDN, CDR2 FVKESK, per germline. CDR3 size: 13 residues. The CDR3 region is CASSQVRVSEQYF. CDR3 nucleotide sequence: TGTGCCAGCAGCCAAGTTCGGGTCTCCGAGCAGTACTTC.

This clonotype was counted ten times or more. This chain uses TRBV25-1 with TRBJ1-2; 8 bases line up with TRBD1. CDR1 is MGHDK and CDR2 is SYGVNS in the germline V gene. The J segment lost 7 bases and the V segment lost 2 bases, leaving 21 bases of the junction unmatched. The CDR3 contains 19 residues. CDR3 sequence reads: CASSENSPIPPRGLSGYTF. DNA of the CDR3: TGTGCCAGCAGTGAAAATTCCCCCATCCCCCCCAGGGGGCTGAGTGGCTACACCTTC.

In its sample, this clonotype was seen a few times. The rearrangement uses TRBV7-9 and TRBJ2-2, with D perhaps given as TRBD1 or TRBD2 (5 bases each). Germline loops: CDR1 SEHNR, CDR2 FQNEAQ (reference sequence). Trimming stripped 8 bases from V and 5 bases from J, with 15 bases between. This CDR3 contains 14 residues. Written as DNA, the CDR3 is TGTGCCAGCCCAGGGTCCACGGGGACCGGGGAGCTGTTTTTT. Translation gives CASPGSTGTGELFF.

This clonotype was seen only a few times. The chain is built from TRBV4-3 and TRBJ2-3; TRBD2 matches at 8 bases. V shed 1 base, J shed 8 bases, and the junction held 11 bases outside the gene matches. This CDR3 has 16 amino acids. Germline V CDR1 and CDR2: LGHNA, YSLEER. This CDR3 reads CASSQGMGLGSRTQYF. The CDR3, as DNA: TGCGCCAGCAGCCAAGGTATGGGACTAGGGTCCCGTACGCAGTATTTT.

In this sample, this clonotype turned up once. V gene TRBV5-1 combines with J gene TRBJ1-4, with D maybe TRBD1 (5 bases). The CDR3 covers 15 residues. V lost 4 bases and J lost 3, with 13 bases in between. Germline lookup yields CDR1 SGHRS and CDR2 YFSETQ. The CDR3 loop reads CASSVQGLANEKLFF. DNA of the CDR3: TGCGCCAGCAGCGTCCAGGGCCTTGCTAATGAAAAACTGTTTTTT.

This chain joins TRBV20-1 and TRBJ2-5; TRBD2 agrees at 9 bases. Trimming removed 6 bases from V and 1 base from J; junction bases left unmatched: 9. Germline V CDR1 and CDR2: DFQATT, SNEGSKA (reference sequence). This CDR3 has 15 amino acids. CDR3 amino acids: CSADEAGGSQETQYF. The CDR3 DNA is TGCAGTGCAGACGAAGCGGGGGGATCCCAAGAGACCCAGTACTTC.

On this clonotype: Just one base apart from a much larger clone, this may be a read error. V gene TRBV7-9 combines with J gene TRBJ1-5, with no clear D. Germline V gene sequence: CDR1 SEHNR, CDR2 FQNEAQ (reference sequence). V lost 5 bases to trimming and J lost 0 bases, with 8 bases between them. The CDR3 spans 14 residues. The CDR3 loop is CASSPDYSNQPQHF. CDR3 nucleotide sequence: TGTGCCAGCAGCCCAGATTATAGCAATCAGCCCCAGCATTTT.

The J gene is TRBJ2-2, the V gene TRBV5-6; D remains unclear. In germline, CDR1 is SGHDT, CDR2 YYEEEE. V lost 0 bases to trimming and J lost 3 bases, with 9 bases between them. CDR3 length: 15 amino acids. CDR3 sequence reads: CASSLDGFDTGELFF. In nucleotides, the CDR3 is TGTGCCAGCAGCTTGGATGGGTTTGACACCGGGGAGCTGTTTTTT.

The J gene is TRBJ2-7, the V gene TRBV29-1, with D possibly TRBD2 on 6 matching bases. CDR3 length: 13 residues. V was shortened by 4 bases and J by 1 base, with 11 bases between the two germline ends. Germline CDR1 reads SQVTM; CDR2 reads ANQGSEA. CDR3 sequence reads: CSVGPGLSYEQYF. CDR3 nucleotides: TGCAGCGTTGGACCGGGACTTTCCTACGAGCAGTACTTC.

This clonotype was observed a handful of times. This rearrangement joins TRBV7-2 to TRBJ2-7; D might be TRBD1 or TRBD2, each matching 6 bases. The CDR3 spans 14 residues. Trimming stripped 5 bases from V and 1 base from J, with 12 bases between. Germline V CDR1 and CDR2: SGHTA, FQGNSA. The CDR3 here is CASSPGATSYEQYF. In DNA form, the CDR3 reads TGTGCCAGCAGCCCGGGGGCCACGTCCTACGAGCAGTACTTC.

This clonotype was seen more than once but under ten times. The genes are TRBV7-2 and TRBJ1-1, with D hard to call. V shed 5 bases and J shed 4 bases, with 17 bases lying between them. This CDR3 has 15 amino acids. Germline V gives CDR1 SGHTA, CDR2 FQGNSA. CDR3: CASSPLGPTGTEAFF. CDR3 DNA: TGTGCCAGCAGCCCCCTCGGGCCTACCGGCACTGAAGCTTTCTTT.

This clonotype came up a few times. The CDR3 DNA sequence: TGCAGTGCTAGTCCCTCCTACGAGCAGTACTTC. Protein: CSASPSYEQYF. The V call is TRBV20-1, the J call TRBJ2-7; D gene ambiguous. The CDR3 is made up of 11 amino acids. Germline V gene lookup returns CDR1 DFQATT and CDR2 SNEGSKA (reference sequence). Trimming took 3 bases from V and 0 from J, leaving 3 bases between them.

The chain combines TRBV6-5 with TRBJ2-2; tentatively, D is TRBD2 (5 bases). Germline CDR1 MNHEY, CDR2 SVGAGI. Between the trimmed V and J ends, which lost 0 bases and 6 bases, there was a span of 17 bases. CDR3 length equals 17 residues. This CDR3 reads CASSYSESLARAGELFF. CDR3 DNA sequence: TGTGCCAGCAGTTACTCGGAGTCCCTAGCAAGGGCCGGGGAGCTGTTTTTT.

This clonotype appeared once. The junction differs from germline at one of its ends, possibly a read error. The chain combines TRBV7-9 with TRBJ1-1, with TRBD1 matching 7 bases. CDR1 is SEHNR and CDR2 is FQNEAQ in the germline V gene (reference sequence). The CDR3 runs to 14 residues. The chain's CDR3 is CASSFSRGRTEAFF. The CDR3, as DNA: TGTGCTAGCAGCTTCTCCAGGGGGAGAACTGAAGCTTTCTTT.

The CDR3, as DNA: TGTGCCAGCAGGGGGAGCCGGGGGGACTACAATGAGCAGTTCTTC. Its translation is CASRGSRGDYNEQFF. The V gene is TRBV7-9, the J gene TRBJ2-1; 7 bases fit TRBD2. After removal of 6 bases from V and 3 bases from J, the junction contained 8 bases not matched to a gene. This CDR3 contains 15 residues. Germline V gene sequence: CDR1 SEHNR, CDR2 FQNEAQ (reference sequence).

A few counts support this clonotype. The rearrangement links TRBV10-3 to TRBJ2-3; D call uncertain. The CDR3 runs to 13 residues. Trimming cost V 7 bases and J 3 bases, with 11 bases left between them. Germline CDR1 and CDR2: ENHRY and SYGVKD. CDR3 sequence (DNA): TGTGCCATCAACGGCGGTGGTACAGATACGCAGTATTTT. Amino acids: CAINGGGTDTQYF.

This clonotype came up a few times. CDR3 region: CASILGGNPEAFF. CDR3 DNA sequence: TGTGCCAGCATCTTGGGGGGTAATCCTGAAGCTTTCTTT. The rearrangement joins TRBV12-3 or TRBV12-4 to TRBJ1-1, with D possibly matching TRBD1 (5 bases). The V gene lost 7 bases and the J gene lost 6 bases, with 15 bases spanning the gap. CDR3 size: 13 residues.